One sample yielded the 16 T cell receptor beta chains listed below, sequenced in a study of blood T cell repertoires in COVID-19. The repertoire was sequenced with immunoSEQ multiplex PCR; TCRdb's copy has only in-frame clones and lacks some. The profile shows a few hundred thousand clones, about 88% of them singletons. The sequenced sample consisted of peripheral blood. These receptor sequences come from a middle-aged man who had recovered from COVID-19.

This clone was picked up one time. The chain recombines TRBV18 with TRBJ1-2; a weak D match, TRBD1 (6 bases). Germline loops: CDR1 KGHSH, CDR2 LQKENI. V was trimmed by 3 bases and J by 3 bases, leaving 14 bases between them. The CDR3 extends over 15 amino acids. Here the CDR3 reads CASSPRKGGDYGYTF. CDR3 DNA: TGTGCCAGCTCACCGAGGAAAGGGGGAGACTATGGCTACACCTTC.

This clone has only a few counts. V usage is TRBV7-9 and J usage is TRBJ2-1; 8 bases are a match to TRBD2. CDR1 is SEHNR, CDR2 FQNEAQ, per germline (reference sequence). Trimming removed 2 bases from V and 6 bases from J; junction bases left unmatched: 9. This CDR3 spans 16 amino acids. CDR3 protein: CASSLPGPAGGNEQFF. CDR3 coding DNA: TGTGCCAGCAGCTTACCCGGCCCTGCGGGGGGCAATGAGCAGTTCTTC.

The V gene is TRBV5-1, the J gene TRBJ1-2, with unresolved D. The germline V gene encodes CDR1 SGHRS and CDR2 YFSETQ. The V end was cut by 0 bases, the J end by 0 bases, with 9 bases between. The CDR3 has 15 amino acids. The CDR3 DNA sequence: TGCGCCAGCAGCTTGGACACTACCCCTAACTATGGCTACACCTTC. Translation: CASSLDTTPNYGYTF. The full variable domain, in which reference TRBV5-1 and TRBJ1-2 provide the parts outside the CDR3, is KAGVTQTPRYLIKTRGQQVTLSCSPISGHRSVSWYQQTPGQGLQFLFEYFSETQRNKGNFPGRFSGRQFSNSRSEMNVSTLELGDSALYLCASSLDTTPNYGYTFGSGTRLTVV.

The J gene is TRBJ2-1, the V gene TRBV19; 8 positions match TRBD2. CDR1 and CDR2 from the germline V gene are LNHDA and SQIVND (reference sequence). The CDR3 sequence is 14 residues long. The trim removed 3 bases at V and 7 bases at J, leaving 5 bases unmatched. CDR3 coding DNA: TGTGCCAGTAGTATCGGGACTAGATCGAATGAGCAGTTCTTC. Residues: CASSIGTRSNEQFF. The variable domain in full, completed from reference TRBV19 and TRBJ2-1, reads DGGITQSPKYLFRKEGQNVTLSCEQNLNHDAMYWYRQDPGQGLRLIYYSQIVNDFQKGDIAEGYSVSREKKESFPLTVTSAQKNPTAFYLCASSIGTRSNEQFFGPGTRLTVL.

The chain carries TRBV7-6 and TRBJ2-7, with D maybe TRBD2 (6 bases). With 5 bases removed from V and 4 bases from J, the gap between germline ends came to 15 bases. Germline V gene lookup returns CDR1 SGHVS and CDR2 FNYEAQ. The CDR3 totals 14 residues. The CDR3 coding sequence is TGTGCCAGCAGCATTATTCCTGGGGGGTACGAGCAGTACTTC. This translates into CASSIIPGGYEQYF.

This chain joins TRBV27 and TRBJ2-1, with TRBD1 matching 8 bases. The V segment lost 4 bases and the J segment 9 bases; nucleotides outside the gene matches: 5. This CDR3 is 13 amino acids long. Germline V gene sequence: CDR1 MNHEY, CDR2 SMNVEV (reference sequence). The DNA for the CDR3 is TGTGCCAGCAGTTACCAGGGGGCGGTTGAGCAGTTCTTC. This sequence encodes CASSYQGAVEQFF.

This clone was seen more than once but under ten times. The rearrangement uses TRBV28 and TRBJ1-2, with D possibly being TRBD1 (5 bases). CDR1 and CDR2 (germline): MDHEN, SYDVKM. This CDR3 is 13 amino acids long. Trimming removed 8 bases at V and 7 bases at J, with 17 bases between. CDR3 sequence (DNA): TGTGCCAGCTATAATAGAGGCCAGGGTGGCTACACCTTC. This gives the protein CASYNRGQGGYTF.

Only a few counts were recorded for this clone. The chain employs TRBV27 and TRBJ2-7; D remains unclear. CDR3 length equals 11 residues. The germline V gene has CDR1 MNHEY and CDR2 SMNVEV (reference sequence). Trimming stripped 4 bases from V and 4 bases from J, with 5 bases between. CDR3 DNA: TGTGCCAGCAGTTCAAATTACGAGCAGTACTTC. It is translated as CASSSNYEQYF.

The chain couples TRBV14 to TRBJ2-7, with a weak D call TRBD2 (6 bases). The CDR3 has 12 amino acids. Between the trimmed V and J ends, which lost 2 bases and 11 bases, there was a span of 13 bases. The germline CDR1 and CDR2 sequences are SGHDN and FVKESK. CDR3 nucleotides: TGTGCCAGCAGCCAAAAGGGAGGCAGGGAGTACTTC. This codes for CASSQKGGREYF.

The chain employs TRBV29-1 and TRBJ2-7; possible D gene TRBD1, 5 bases. The CDR3 contains 13 residues. V lost 3 bases and J lost 4, with 13 bases in between. The germline CDR1 and CDR2 sequences are SQVTM and ANQGSEA. The chain's CDR3 is CSVEQGTMYEQYF. In nucleotides, the CDR3 is TGCAGCGTTGAGCAGGGTACTATGTACGAGCAGTACTTC.

The V gene is TRBV6-5, the J gene TRBJ2-3; 7 positions agree with TRBD2. Trimming took 6 bases from V and 3 from J; bases not matched to a gene: 9. Looked up from germline, CDR1 is MNHEY and CDR2 is SVGAGI. The CDR3 has 15 residues. CDR3 sequence: CASSSGGKGTDTQYF. The CDR3 DNA reads as TGTGCCAGCAGCTCCGGGGGGAAAGGGACAGATACGCAGTATTTT.

The chain recombines TRBV6-5 with TRBJ2-2; D might be TRBD1 (6 bases). There are 14 residues in the CDR3. Trimming cost V 3 bases and J 6 bases, with 11 bases left between them. Germline V lookup: CDR1 MNHEY, CDR2 SVGAGI. CDR3 nucleotide sequence: TGTGCCAGCAGTTATGGACAGCTGGCCGGGGAGCTGTTTTTT. Translation gives CASSYGQLAGELFF.

The chain recombines TRBV28 with TRBJ2-7; 7 bases agree with TRBD2. The CDR3 is made up of 15 amino acids. J lost 3 bases, V lost 2 bases, and 7 bases had no gene match. Germline values: CDR1 MDHEN, CDR2 SYDVKM. The CDR3 loop is CASSLGRGSFYEQYF. Written as DNA, the CDR3 is TGTGCCAGCAGTTTAGGGCGCGGGAGCTTCTACGAGCAGTACTTC.

The genes are TRBV5-1 and TRBJ1-6; maybe TRBD1 (5 bases). Trimming left V 0 bases short and J 7 bases short, with 11 bases between. The germline V gene encodes CDR1 SGHRS and CDR2 YFSETQ. The CDR3 runs 15 residues. The CDR3 loop is CASSLAVGQNSPLHF. The CDR3 DNA reads TGCGCCAGCAGCTTGGCTGTGGGGCAAAATTCACCCCTCCACTTT. The full variable domain, its missing parts supplied by reference TRBV5-1 and TRBJ1-6, is KAGVTQTPRYLIKTRGQQVTLSCSPISGHRSVSWYQQTPGQGLQFLFEYFSETQRNKGNFPGRFSGRQFSNSRSEMNVSTLELGDSALYLCASSLAVGQNSPLHFGNGTRLTVT.

The chain links TRBV2 to TRBJ1-5; no clear D gene. Germline values: CDR1 SNHLY, CDR2 FYNNEI. Trimming left V 7 bases short and J 1 base short, with 8 bases between. This CDR3 has 13 residues. The DNA for the CDR3 is TGTGCCAGCAAGGTCGGGAGCAATCAGCCCCAGCATTTT. Translating gives CASKVGSNQPQHF.

The rearrangement joins TRBV27 to TRBJ2-7; 9 bases map to TRBD1. Per germline, CDR1 MNHEY and CDR2 SMNVEV (reference sequence). V dropped 5 bases and J dropped 2; count of bases not matched to a gene: 10. The CDR3 covers 16 residues. CDR3 loop: CASSPYIGDRAYEQYF. The DNA for the CDR3 is TGTGCCAGCAGTCCCTATATCGGGGACAGGGCCTACGAGCAGTACTTC.